The sequence of this T cell receptor beta chain was determined in a study of blood T cell repertoires in COVID-19. Study summary: The cDNA or gDNA used as material had been derived from T cells, B-cell-depleted T cells, or PBMCs.

Trimming cost V 9 bases and J 2 bases, with 13 bases left between them. Germline assignment: CDR1 SGDLS and CDR2 YYNGEE. The CDR3 has 13 amino acids. This table comes from immunoSEQ multiplex PCR, and its TCRdb copy is limited to in-frame clones, with some not included. The sample records some 130,000 clones, around 89% being singletons. The chain carries TRBV9 and TRBJ2-3, with D tentatively TRBD2 (6 bases). The sample taken for sequencing was peripheral blood. This TCR was sampled from a man in his fifties or sixties with active or convalescent COVID-19. As DNA, the CDR3 is TGTGCCACTAACCGGGACTCCACAGATACGCAGTATTTT. Protein product: CATNRDSTDTQYF.